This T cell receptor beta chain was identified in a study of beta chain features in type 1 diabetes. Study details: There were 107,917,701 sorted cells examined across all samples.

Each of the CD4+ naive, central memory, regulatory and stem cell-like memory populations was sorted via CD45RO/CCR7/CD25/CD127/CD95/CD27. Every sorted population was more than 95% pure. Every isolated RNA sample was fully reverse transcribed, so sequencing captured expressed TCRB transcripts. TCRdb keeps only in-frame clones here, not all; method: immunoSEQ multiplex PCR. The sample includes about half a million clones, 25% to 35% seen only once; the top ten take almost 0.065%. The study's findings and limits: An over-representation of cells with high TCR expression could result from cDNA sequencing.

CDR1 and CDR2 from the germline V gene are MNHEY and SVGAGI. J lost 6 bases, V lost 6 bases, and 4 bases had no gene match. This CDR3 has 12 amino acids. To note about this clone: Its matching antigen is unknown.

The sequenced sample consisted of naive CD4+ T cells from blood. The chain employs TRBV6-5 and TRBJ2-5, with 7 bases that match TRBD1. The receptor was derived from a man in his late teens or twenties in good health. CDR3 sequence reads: CASRQGIQTQYF. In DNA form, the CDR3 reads TGTGCCAGCAGACAGGGGATCCAGACCCAGTACTTC.